The 5 T cell receptor beta chains below were found in one sample sequenced in a study of cytomegalovirus exposure and HLA in healthy donors. The study ran its PCR with 60 Vbeta and 13 Jbeta primers. The method was immunoSEQ multiplex PCR; TCRdb's version includes in-frame clones alone and lacks a portion of them. The sample consists of 210,000 or so clones, less than 85% of them appearing once. The sample taken for sequencing was PBMCs. These receptor sequences come from a young man in good health and CMV-seronegative.

This chain links TRBV13 with TRBJ2-1, with D maybe TRBD2 (5 bases). Per germline, CDR1 PRHDT and CDR2 FYEKMQ (reference sequence). The ends were cut back, 3 bases at V and 6 bases at J, with 21 bases in the middle. The CDR3 is made up of 17 amino acids. The CDR3 nucleotides are TGTGCCAGCAGCTTCCCTTCGGACTCCGATCTCTCCAATGAGCAGTTCTTC. It specifies CASSFPSDSDLSNEQFF.

The chain joins TRBV6-4 to TRBJ1-2; 9 positions agree with TRBD1. Germline lookup yields CDR1 MRHNA and CDR2 SNTAGT. V was clipped by 6 bases and J by 5 bases; unmatched bases: 7. The CDR3 is 14 residues long. This CDR3 reads CASRATGGPYGYTF. The DNA for the CDR3 is TGTGCCAGCAGGGCGACAGGGGGTCCTTATGGCTACACCTTC.

V gene TRBV2 combines with J gene TRBJ2-7; possibly TRBD1 for D (5 bases). Germline assignment: CDR1 SNHLY and CDR2 FYNNEI. Trimming took 2 bases from V and 3 from J, leaving 11 bases between them. CDR3 length equals 14 residues. The CDR3: CASSELGQGYEQYF. The CDR3 DNA follows: TGTGCCAGCAGTGAATTGGGCCAGGGCTACGAGCAGTACTTC. Full variable domain (remainder filled in from reference TRBV2 and TRBJ2-7): EPEVTQTPSHQVTQMGQEVILRCVPISNHLYFYWYRQILGQKVEFLVSFYNNEISEKSEIFDDQFSVERPDGSNFTLKIRSTKLEDSAMYFCASSELGQGYEQYFGPGTRLTVT.

CDR3 coding DNA: TGCGCCAGCAGCCAAGATCTGGCCGTGAAGACCCAGTACTTC. Translating gives CASSQDLAVKTQYF. The genes are TRBV4-3 and TRBJ2-5; D not resolved. CDR1 and CDR2 (germline): LGHNA, YSLEER. Trimming shortened V by 0 bases and J by 6 bases, and 11 bases separated the two germline ends. The CDR3 is made up of 14 amino acids.

The J gene is TRBJ1-2, the V gene TRBV27; the match to TRBD1 covers 10 bases. The CDR3 spans 16 residues. The germline gives CDR1 MNHEY, CDR2 SMNVEV (reference sequence). The V segment lost 5 bases and the J segment 3 bases; nucleotides outside the gene matches: 9. The CDR3 nucleotides are TGTGCCAGCAGTCCCCCCGGACAGGGGGGATACTATGGCTACACCTTC. Protein sequence: CASSPPGQGGYYGYTF.